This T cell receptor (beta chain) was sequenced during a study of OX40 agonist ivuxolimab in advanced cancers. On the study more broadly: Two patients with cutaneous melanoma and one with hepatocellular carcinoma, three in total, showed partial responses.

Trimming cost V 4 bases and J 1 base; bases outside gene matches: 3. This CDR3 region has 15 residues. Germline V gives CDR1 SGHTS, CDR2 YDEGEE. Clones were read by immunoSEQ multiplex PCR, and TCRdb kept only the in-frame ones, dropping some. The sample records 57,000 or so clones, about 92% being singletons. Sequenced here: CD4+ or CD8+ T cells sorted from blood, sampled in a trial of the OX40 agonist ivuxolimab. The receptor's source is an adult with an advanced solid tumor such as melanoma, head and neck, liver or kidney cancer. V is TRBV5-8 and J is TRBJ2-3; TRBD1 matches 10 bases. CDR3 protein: CASSPGTGGTDTQYF. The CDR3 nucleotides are TGTGCCAGCAGCCCGGGGACAGGGGGCACAGATACGCAGTATTTT.